This TCR beta chain was identified in a study of blood T cells in healthy people across ages. Study findings and constraints: Relative to aged donors, long-lived donors carried more naive CD4+ cells and displayed higher diversity.

J was trimmed by 5 bases and V by 5 bases; bases with no gene match: 16. The CDR3 is 18 residues long. CDR1 and CDR2 from the germline V gene are SGHAT and FQNNGV. Comment on this clonotype: The antigen remains unidentified.

Primers used in a second PCR of roughly 7 to 12 cycles were a sample-barcoded 5' primer and a J-beta primer mix. TCRdb ran MiXCR on the 5' RACE reads and lists one entry per CDR3 protein. The data hold just under 550,000 distinct CDR3 sequences, with around 24% observed a single time. These data are also associated with another study on T cells of mothers and their children.

The V and J genes are TRBV11-2 and TRBJ2-1; 9 bases agree with TRBD2. The sequence was obtained from a boy aged 5-17 years in good health. The sequencing input was blood. The CDR3 here is CASSTRISGSGGNNEQFF. The CDR3 region has the DNA TGTGCCAGCAGCACCCGAATTAGCGGGAGTGGGGGCAACAATGAGCAGTTCTTC.